In this sample, the clone carrying this T cell receptor (beta chain) turned up a few times. Its cognate antigen is unknown. Amplification used 60 Vbeta primers and 13 Jbeta primers. Authors' methods: Unique TCR beta chains totaled roughly 81 million in a later count, with roughly 11 million of them shared. Some clones are missing from TCRdb's copy, which holds only in-frame ones; the method was immunoSEQ multiplex PCR. Clone size and the V and J calls come from that table; the DNA yielded D and trimming. The sample has some 120,000 clones, about 70% seen once. This sample is part of a study of cytomegalovirus exposure and HLA in healthy donors. The wider study: The study's early data release held approximately 91 million unique TCRs from HLA-typed donors. Study findings and constraints: Sequencing depth roughly uniform across donors was assumed in presence/absence analyses.

V gave up 5 bases and J gave up 0 bases, with 7 bases separating them. Germline CDR1 LGHNA, CDR2 YNFKEQ. CDR3 length: 13 amino acids. Sequencing input: PBMCs. The TCR was taken from a young woman in good health and CMV-seronegative. The V call is TRBV4-2, the J call TRBJ1-1; D remains unclear. CDR3 protein: CASSDFMNTEAFF. In DNA, the CDR3 is TGTGCCAGCAGCGACTTTATGAACACTGAAGCTTTCTTT.